The sequence of this T cell receptor (beta chain) was determined in a study of breast tumors, draining lymph nodes, adjacent tissues. Study results and caveats: Data only fit, rather than demonstrated, lymph node origin of most tumor T cells. The data were judged consistent with most tumor T cells coming from lymph node and expanding in tumor.

Breast cancer patients provided tissue from their axillary draining lymph nodes. Germline CDR1 reads SGHRS; CDR2 reads YFSETQ. This CDR3 is built from 15 residues. Trimming stripped 1 base from V and 3 bases from J, with 11 bases between. Using its own MiXCR run on the multiplex PCR reads, TCRdb lists one record per CDR3 protein. The data show about 89,000 distinct CDR3 sequences, over 25% seen once. This clonotype was seen at least ten times. Its antigen is unknown. The receptor's source is a female donor with breast cancer. Some clones in this sample may be carry-over from other donors' samples. This sequence joins TRBV5-1 and TRBJ1-5, with a weak D call TRBD1 (5 bases). The sequenced sample consisted of axillary lymph node tissue. CDR3: CASSLWGTNNQPQHF. The DNA of the CDR3 is TGCGCCAGCAGCTTGTGGGGGACCAACAATCAGCCCCAGCATTTT. Full variable domain (missing parts from reference TRBV5-1 and TRBJ1-5): KAGVTQTPRYLIKTRGQQVTLSCSPISGHRSVSWYQQTPGQGLQFLFEYFSETQRNKGNFPGRFSGRQFSNSRSEMNVSTLELGDSALYLCASSLWGTNNQPQHFGDGTRLSIL.